The 27 T cell receptor beta chains listed next were all sequenced from one sample in a study of blood T cell repertoires in COVID-19 (dated by TCRdb to the early 2020s). Preparation of the library involved the immunoSEQ multiplex PCR assay. The clones in this table, taken by TCRdb from immuneACCESS, are in-frame only. Not every clone is retained; where verified, under half of the shortfall comes from an unresolved V gene, and the cause of the rest is unknown. In all, the sample holds roughly 200,000 clones, and approximately 80% of those were seen once. Of the sample, 6% to 7% is held by the ten largest clones. Sequencing was carried out using peripheral blood. These receptors came from a middle-aged woman with COVID-19, enrolled during active disease.

The gene calls are TRBV5-1 and TRBJ1-1; TRBD1 matches at 10 bases. Germline V gives CDR1 SGHRS, CDR2 YFSETQ. The V gene end was trimmed by 4 bases and the J gene end by 10 bases; junction bases not matched to a gene: 10. The CDR3 sequence is 14 residues long. CDR3 DNA sequence: TGCGCCAGCAGCCTCCCGGGACAGGGGACGAGAGCTTTCTTT. It encodes CASSLPGQGTRAFF.

A remark on this clone: A read error may account for a junction end that differs from germline. The chain employs TRBV4-1 and TRBJ2-1, with 7 bases fitting TRBD2. Germline CDR1 MGHRA, CDR2 YSYEKL. The CDR3 length is 21 residues. CDR3 amino acids: CVSSPPRIDWGKRGNYNEQFF. The CDR3 bases are TGCGTCAGCAGCCCCCCCAGAATTGATTGGGGTAAGCGGGGAAACTACAATGAGCAGTTCTTC.

V is TRBV6-5 and J is TRBJ2-3, with a weak D call TRBD2 (5 bases). The CDR3 has 15 amino acids. CDR1 is MNHEY and CDR2 is SVGAGI in the germline V gene. V shed 6 bases and J shed 3 bases, with 16 bases lying between them. Here the CDR3 reads CASRDSPSGTDTQYF. The CDR3 nucleotides are TGTGCCAGCAGGGACTCTCCTTCTGGGACAGATACGCAGTATTTT.

This clone came up once. This sequence joins TRBV15 and TRBJ2-1; 12 bases line up with TRBD2. The germline V gene encodes CDR1 LNHNV and CDR2 YYDKDF (reference sequence). J gave up 9 bases and V 0 bases, and 3 bases lay outside the gene matches. This CDR3 contains 15 residues. DNA for the CDR3: TGTGCCACCAGCAGAGATCTAGCGGGAGGGGTTGAGCAGTTCTTC. Protein: CATSRDLAGGVEQFF.

This rearrangement joins TRBV19 to TRBJ1-5, with D unclear. CDR1 LNHDA and CDR2 SQIVND come from the germline V gene (reference sequence). V was shortened by 5 bases and J by 4 bases, with 9 bases between the two germline ends. CDR3 length equals 13 residues. Here the CDR3 reads CASSREYNQPQHF. In DNA, the CDR3 is TGTGCCAGTAGTCGGGAGTATAATCAGCCCCAGCATTTT.

V usage is TRBV6-1 and J usage is TRBJ2-2, with D maybe TRBD2 (6 bases). CDR1 is MNHNS and CDR2 is SASEGT in the germline V gene. V dropped 10 bases and J dropped 4 bases, with 13 bases sitting between them. The CDR3 covers 13 residues. The CDR3 loop is CAIEEGGTGELFF. CDR3 nucleotides: TGTGCCATCGAGGAGGGTGGCACCGGGGAGCTGTTTTTT.

The J gene is TRBJ1-4, the V gene TRBV5-1; no reliable D call. The germline gives CDR1 SGHRS, CDR2 YFSETQ. This CDR3 spans 14 amino acids. V was pared by 2 bases and J by 2 bases, with 7 bases between. This chain's CDR3 is CASSFRSTNEKLFF. The CDR3 DNA is TGCGCCAGCAGCTTTCGTTCTACTAATGAAAAACTGTTTTTT. Variable domain in full (rest from reference TRBV5-1 and TRBJ1-4): KAGVTQTPRYLIKTRGQQVTLSCSPISGHRSVSWYQQTPGQGLQFLFEYFSETQRNKGNFPGRFSGRQFSNSRSEMNVSTLELGDSALYLCASSFRSTNEKLFFGSGTQLSVL.

CDR3 nucleotides: TGTGCCAGCACCTTATTTCGAGGGTTCAGCGCCCGTGGCTATGGCTACACCTTC. Translating gives CASTLFRGFSARGYGYTF. The V and J genes are TRBV28 and TRBJ1-2; D not certain. Between the trimmed V and J ends, which lost 7 bases and 4 bases, there was a span of 28 bases. Per germline, CDR1 MDHEN and CDR2 SYDVKM. The CDR3 contains 18 residues.

This chain uses TRBV7-9 with TRBJ2-2, with a tentative D call TRBD2 (5 bases). This CDR3 comprises 13 residues. Germline-derived CDR1 and CDR2 are SEHNR and FQNEAQ (reference sequence). V lost 5 bases and J 5 bases, leaving 9 bases between the germline ends. CDR3: CASSDGLTGELFF. The CDR3 DNA is TGTGCCAGCAGCGACGGACTTACCGGGGAGCTGTTTTTT. Together with reference TRBV7-9 and TRBJ2-2, the CDR3 gives the full variable domain: DTGVSQNPRHKITKRGQNVTFRCDPISEHNRLYWYRQTLGQGPEFLTYFQNEAQLEKSRLLSDRFSAERPKGSFSTLEIQRTEQGDSAMYLCASSDGLTGELFFGEGSRLTVL.

The V and J genes are TRBV29-1 and TRBJ2-7, with 8 bases fitting TRBD1. Germline V gene data show CDR1 as SQVTM and CDR2 as ANQGSEA. V gave up 7 bases and J gave up 4 bases; unmatched junction bases: 9. CDR3 length: 13 amino acids. CDR3 in DNA: TGCAGCGCCCGACTGGGGACAGGTTACGAGCAGTACTTC. Residues: CSARLGTGYEQYF.

The CDR3 DNA sequence: TGTGCCAGCAGCCCCGGGAGGAGGGCTGGTACCTACGAGCAGTACTTC. Protein product: CASSPGRRAGTYEQYF. This sequence joins TRBV9 and TRBJ2-7; 7 bases fit TRBD2. Losses at the gene ends were 4 bases for V and 2 bases for J; bases not matched to a gene: 12. This CDR3 spans 16 amino acids. Germline values: CDR1 SGDLS, CDR2 YYNGEE.

The V call is TRBV6-4, the J call TRBJ1-6, with D possibly TRBD1 on 6 matching bases. Germline CDR1 reads MRHNA; CDR2 reads SNTAGT. V lost 6 bases and J lost 8, with 14 bases in between. This CDR3 comprises 14 residues. The CDR3 coding sequence is TGTGCCAGCAGCCCGTTAGGGGGATATTCACCCCTCCACTTT. Amino acids: CASSPLGGYSPLHF.

This clone showed up just once. V and J are TRBV7-9 and TRBJ1-1, with 8 bases that match TRBD1. Losses at the gene ends were 10 bases for V and 3 bases for J; bases not matched to a gene: 4. The CDR3 is 12 amino acids. Germline-derived CDR1 and CDR2 are SEHNR and FQNEAQ (reference sequence). This chain's CDR3 is CAIMDRDTEAFF. The DNA of the CDR3 is TGTGCCATCATGGACAGGGACACTGAAGCTTTCTTT. The full variable domain, rest sourced from reference TRBV7-9 and TRBJ1-1, is DTGVSQNPRHKITKRGQNVTFRCDPISEHNRLYWYRQTLGQGPEFLTYFQNEAQLEKSRLLSDRFSAERPKGSFSTLEIQRTEQGDSAMYLCAIMDRDTEAFFGQGTRLTVV.

This chain connects TRBV10-1 to TRBJ2-3; 13 bases line up with TRBD2. V lost 6 bases to trimming and J lost 3 bases; unmatched junction nucleotides: 3. CDR1 and CDR2 from the germline V gene are WNHNN and SYGVQD (reference sequence). This CDR3 comprises 15 residues. CDR3 DNA: TGCGCCAGCAGCCCGACTAGCGGGGGGACAGATACGCAGTATTTT. Translation gives CASSPTSGGTDTQYF.

The table lists this clone with a count of one. The V and J genes are TRBV24-1 and TRBJ2-3; 11 nucleotides align to TRBD2. V shed 4 bases and J 3 bases; nucleotides not matched to a gene: 14. The length of the CDR3 is 19 residues. Germline V gives CDR1 KGHDR, CDR2 SFDVKD. The CDR3 is CATSDPGLAGGQGTDTQYF. CDR3 coding DNA: TGTGCCACCAGTGACCCCGGACTAGCGGGTGGTCAGGGGACAGATACGCAGTATTTT.

The table lists this clone with a few counts. V gene TRBV9 combines with J gene TRBJ2-1, with D unclear. The CDR3 spans 16 residues. CDR1 and CDR2 (germline): SGDLS, YYNGEE. Deletions cut 0 bases from V and 5 bases from J, with 15 bases between. The CDR3 DNA reads as TGTGCCAGCAGCGTAGGAGAATCCGCCCTCAACAATGAGCAGTTCTTC. Amino acids: CASSVGESALNNEQFF.

The chain carries TRBV28 and TRBJ1-1; TRBD1 matches at 7 bases. Germline V CDR1 and CDR2: MDHEN, SYDVKM. This CDR3 has 17 amino acids. With 2 bases clipped from V and 6 bases from J, the junction kept 15 bases outside the gene matches. The CDR3 protein is CASSLIRRTGMSAEAFF. Written as DNA, the CDR3 is TGTGCCAGCAGTTTAATAAGGCGGACAGGAATGAGCGCTGAAGCTTTCTTT.

The count of this clone is one. This sequence joins TRBV5-1 and TRBJ2-7; the D gene is possibly TRBD2 (5 bases). The CDR3 has 14 residues. Germline V lookup: CDR1 SGHRS, CDR2 YFSETQ. V was clipped by 7 bases and J by 3 bases, with 17 bases between them. The CDR3, as DNA: TGCGCCAGCTCGGCGGCCCCTGGAGGCTACGAGCAGTACTTC. It yields the protein CASSAAPGGYEQYF.

This clone was picked up a small number of times. The chain couples TRBV2 to TRBJ2-7; 8 bases align to TRBD1. This CDR3 is 12 amino acids long. CDR1 is SNHLY and CDR2 is FYNNEI in the germline V gene. Trimming at V came to 6 bases and at J to 4 bases, leaving 2 bases not matched to a gene. The CDR3 here is CASSRDRYEQYF. The CDR3 region has the DNA TGTGCCAGCAGCCGGGACAGGTACGAGCAGTACTTC.

V gene TRBV15 combines with J gene TRBJ2-7; D call uncertain. CDR1 is LNHNV and CDR2 is YYDKDF in the germline V gene (reference sequence). There are 10 residues in the CDR3. V lost 5 bases, J lost 9 bases, and 8 bases lay in between. In nucleotides, the CDR3 is TGTGCCACCAGCTGCCCGGGGCAGTACTTC. As protein: CATSCPGQYF. The complete variable domain, with remaining parts taken from reference TRBV15 and TRBJ2-7, reads DAMVIQNPRYQVTQFGKPVTLSCSQTLNHNVMYWYQQKSSQAPKLLFHYYDKDFNNEADTPDNFQSRRPNTSFCFLDIRSPGLGDTAMYLCATSCPGQYFGPGTRLTVT.

V gene TRBV7-4 combines with J gene TRBJ1-6; D ambiguous. V lost 5 bases to trimming and J lost 2 bases, with 13 bases between them. Germline CDR1 reads SGHVT; CDR2 reads SQSDAQ. This CDR3 is built from 16 residues. CDR3: CASSVQTGTYNSPLHF. The DNA for the CDR3 is TGTGCCAGCAGCGTACAGACGGGGACCTATAATTCACCCCTCCACTTT. The whole variable domain, filled in from reference TRBV7-4 and TRBJ1-6, reads GAGVSQSPRYKVAKRGRDVALRCDSISGHVTLYWYRQTLGQGSEVLTYSQSDAQRDKSGRPSGRFSAERPERSVSTLKIQRTEQGDSAVYLCASSVQTGTYNSPLHFGNGTRLTVT.

The chain employs TRBV7-6 and TRBJ2-1, with 9 bases matching TRBD2. Germline values: CDR1 SGHVS, CDR2 FNYEAQ. The ends lost 5 bases at V and 9 bases at J; junction bases unmatched: 5. This CDR3 is 13 amino acids long. CDR3 nucleotides: TGTGCCAGCAGCGGGCGGGAGGGCACTGAGCAGTTCTTC. Its protein product is CASSGREGTEQFF.

V and J are TRBV5-1 and TRBJ2-1; 11 bases agree with TRBD2. V trimming: 4 bases; J trimming: 3 bases; junction bases outside the gene matches: 6. There are 16 residues in the CDR3. Germline CDR1 SGHRS, CDR2 YFSETQ. CDR3 nucleotide sequence: TGCGCCAGCAGCCTCACCGGGACTAGCGGCTACAATGAGCAGTTCTTC. It specifies CASSLTGTSGYNEQFF.

The rearrangement uses TRBV3-1 (or the pseudogene TRBV3-2) and TRBJ2-3, with 13 positions matching TRBD2. Per germline, CDR1 LGHDT and CDR2 YNNKEL (reference sequence). The CDR3 sequence is 18 residues long. V dropped 4 bases and J dropped 7; count of bases not matched to a gene: 14. CDR3 nucleotide sequence: TGTGCCAGCAGCCTGAAGAACAGGACTAGCGGGAGTTATAATACGCAGTATTTT. Translation: CASSLKNRTSGSYNTQYF.

This clone was recorded a few times. The chain has TRBV6-1 and TRBJ1-2, with a weak D call TRBD1 (6 bases). Trimming pared 3 bases from V and 2 bases from J, leaving 7 bases between. Germline V CDR1 and CDR2: MNHNS, SASEGT. This CDR3 comprises 13 residues. This chain's CDR3 is CASSDTGNYGYTF. The DNA of the CDR3 is TGTGCCAGCAGTGACACAGGGAACTATGGCTACACCTTC.

The CDR3 coding sequence is TGTGCCAGCAGCCTCGACAGGACTAGCACAGATACGCAGTATTTT. This encodes CASSLDRTSTDTQYF. The gene calls are TRBV16 and TRBJ2-3; TRBD1 might be the D (6 bases). This CDR3 contains 15 residues. V lost 4 bases, J lost 0 bases, and 11 bases lay in between. Germline V gives CDR1 KGHSY, CDR2 FQNENV.

For this clone: Other DNA sequences of this sample code for an identical CDR3. The rearrangement joins TRBV19 to TRBJ2-3; D unresolved. From germline, CDR1 is LNHDA and CDR2 SQIVND (reference sequence). There are 13 residues in the CDR3. V was clipped by 2 bases and J by 2 bases, with 5 bases between them. DNA for the CDR3: TGTGCCAGTAGTATACGAGACACAGATACGCAGTATTTT. It translates to CASSIRDTDTQYF.